This entry describes one T cell receptor beta chain. Authors' analysis steps: Amplification of reference gene primers provided the estimated nucleated cell counts. Measured with immunoSEQ multiplex PCR; TCRdb has only the in-frame clones, and not every one. V, J and clone size derive from that table, while D and trimming were established from the DNA sequence. The sample lists 200,000 or so clones, 70% to 90% seen once, with about 10% in the top ten. This specimen comes from a study of blood T cell repertoires in COVID-19. Living in roughly 25 US areas, the participants were between about 18 and 100 years of age. Donors of Cohort 3 who recovered were those that had two negative PCRs, clearance, or symptom resolution. Germline V gene data show CDR1 as SQVTM and CDR2 as ANQGSEA. The CDR3 covers 15 residues. V was shortened by 6 bases and J by 4 bases, with 22 bases between the two germline ends.

The chain recombines TRBV29-1 with TRBJ2-7; D may be TRBD1 (6 bases). This clonotype was sampled from a man in his thirties or forties who had recovered from COVID-19. The sequenced sample consisted of PBMCs or T cells enriched from blood (not recorded which). The CDR3 loop reads CSVAGAVSDEYEQYF. The DNA for the CDR3 is TGCAGCGTGGCAGGGGCCGTGAGTGACGAGTACGAGCAGTACTTC.